The next 17 T cell receptor beta chains were all read from a single sample in a study of T cell clonotyping in hematopoietic cell transplantation. Time point of the sample: recipient sample about 28 days before transplant, after cytoreduction. Clones were read by immunoSEQ multiplex PCR, and TCRdb kept only the in-frame ones, dropping some. In the table there are around 28,000 clones, about 92% of which are singletons. Material: peripheral blood mononuclear cells, obtained before stem cell transplant. These TCRs come from a man aged 50 to 60 with acute myeloid leukemia. Some clones in this sample may be carry-over from other donors' samples.

This chain links TRBV6-5 with TRBJ2-7, with TRBD2 as a possible D gene (6 bases). V lost 6 bases to trimming and J lost 6 bases, with 15 bases between them. CDR3 size: 13 residues. The germline CDR1 and CDR2 sequences are MNHEY and SVGAGI. CDR3 sequence: CASRRGRESEQYF. In nucleotides, the CDR3 is TGTGCCAGCAGAAGAGGACGGGAGAGCGAGCAGTACTTC.

This rearrangement joins TRBV11-2 to TRBJ2-3; D assignment may be TRBD1 or TRBD2 (5 bases each). This CDR3 has 17 residues. V was trimmed by 1 base and J by 1 base, leaving 15 bases between them. The germline V gene has CDR1 SGHAT and CDR2 FQNNGV. The CDR3 region is CASSLADRGAGTDTQYF. The CDR3 region has the DNA TGTGCCAGCAGCTTAGCCGATAGAGGGGCGGGCACAGATACGCAGTATTTT.

The chain couples TRBV7-6 to TRBJ2-3; TRBD2 might be the D (6 bases). V was trimmed by 3 bases and J by 3 bases, leaving 13 bases between them. The CDR3 contains 15 residues. Germline CDR1 and CDR2: SGHVS and FNYEAQ. The CDR3 DNA reads TGTGCCAGCAGCTTCACCATGGGGGGAACAGATACGCAGTATTTT. This encodes CASSFTMGGTDTQYF.

The gene calls are TRBV4-1 and TRBJ1-4, with TRBD1 as a possible D gene (6 bases). The V end was cut by 0 bases, the J end by 4 bases, with 9 bases between. The CDR3 spans 15 residues. Germline values: CDR1 MGHRA, CDR2 YSYEKL. This chain's CDR3 is CASSQDRDNNEKLFF. CDR3 coding DNA: TGCGCCAGCAGCCAAGACCGGGACAATAATGAAAAACTGTTTTTT.

This sequence joins TRBV7-2 and TRBJ1-2; D gene ambiguous. The CDR3 consists of 14 residues. Germline V gene data show CDR1 as SGHTA and CDR2 as FQGNSA. Trimming cost V 1 base and J 4 bases, with 10 bases left between them. Written as DNA, the CDR3 is TGTGCCAGCAGCTTAGGTCCCGGGCGCTATGGCTACACCTTC. This translates into CASSLGPGRYGYTF.

The V call is TRBV6-5, the J call TRBJ2-2; tentatively, D is TRBD1 (5 bases). V dropped 6 bases and J dropped 7 bases, with 18 bases sitting between them. CDR1 is MNHEY and CDR2 is SVGAGI in the germline V gene. The CDR3 loop spans 15 amino acids. DNA of the CDR3: TGTGCCAGCAGGACGGGCAGGGTGTGGGACGGGGAGCTGTTTTTT. As protein: CASRTGRVWDGELFF.

The genes are TRBV7-2 and TRBJ2-7; maybe TRBD1 (6 bases). Trimming pared 3 bases from V and 3 bases from J, leaving 12 bases between. CDR1 is SGHTA and CDR2 is FQGNSA in the germline V gene. The CDR3 loop spans 14 amino acids. In nucleotides, the CDR3 is TGTGCCAGCAGCTTTGACAGGTTCCGCTACGAGCAGTACTTC. This sequence encodes CASSFDRFRYEQYF.

The chain uses TRBV27 and TRBJ2-3; D is undetermined. The CDR3 spans 16 residues. CDR1 is MNHEY, CDR2 SMNVEV, per germline (reference sequence). V shed 3 bases and J shed 3 bases, with 16 bases lying between them. The CDR3, as DNA: TGTGCCAGCAGTTTGTCCGGTCTCACGGCGACAGATACGCAGTATTTT. This encodes CASSLSGLTATDTQYF.

The rearrangement links TRBV7-2 to TRBJ2-1; D is tentatively TRBD1 or TRBD2 (5 bases each). V lost 0 bases to trimming and J lost 7 bases, with 7 bases between them. CDR3 size: 13 residues. Germline CDR1 and CDR2: SGHTA and FQGNSA. The DNA for the CDR3 is TGTGCCAGCAGCTTAGCTTGGGGGAATGAGCAGTTCTTC. This sequence encodes CASSLAWGNEQFF.

J is TRBJ2-5 and V is TRBV2, with TRBD1 matching 8 bases. The CDR3 has 14 amino acids. Losses at the gene ends were 7 bases for V and 0 bases for J; bases not matched to a gene: 4. CDR1 and CDR2 (germline): SNHLY, FYNNEI. In DNA, the CDR3 is TGTGCCAGCAACAGGGACAGGAACCAAGAGACCCAGTACTTC. It encodes CASNRDRNQETQYF.

This chain links TRBV10-3 with TRBJ1-1, with TRBD1 identical over 9 bases. Germline loops: CDR1 ENHRY, CDR2 SYGVKD. V lost 6 bases and J lost 1; bases outside the gene matches: 3. The CDR3 runs to 14 residues. CDR3 sequence (DNA): TGTGCCATCAGAAAGACAGGGGGGAACACTGAAGCTTTCTTT. Residues: CAIRKTGGNTEAFF.

This rearrangement joins TRBV9 to TRBJ2-7, with 8 bases aligning to TRBD1. This CDR3 has 14 residues. Germline trimming cut 4 bases from V and 2 bases from J; bases unmatched to any gene: 5. CDR1 is SGDLS and CDR2 is YYNGEE in the germline V gene. The CDR3 here is CASSPQGVPYEQYF. In DNA, the CDR3 is TGTGCCAGCAGCCCACAGGGGGTGCCCTACGAGCAGTACTTC.

The gene calls are TRBV14 and TRBJ1-4, with 9 bases lining up with TRBD1. The CDR3 consists of 16 residues. The germline gives CDR1 SGHDN, CDR2 FVKESK. Trimming at V came to 4 bases and at J to 4 bases, leaving 7 bases not matched to a gene. The DNA of the CDR3 is TGTGCCAGCAGCCCCGGACAGGGGACCCATAATGAAAAACTGTTTTTT. Its protein is CASSPGQGTHNEKLFF.

The chain joins TRBV7-6 to TRBJ1-2, with D unclear. V shed 5 bases and J shed 6 bases, with 13 bases lying between them. The CDR3 is made up of 13 amino acids. CDR1 is SGHVS, CDR2 FNYEAQ, per germline. The CDR3, as DNA: TGTGCCAGCAGCCATCTTGCCGAGAATGGCTACACCTTC. It is translated as CASSHLAENGYTF.

This rearrangement joins TRBV28 to TRBJ1-2; D not certain. Germline lookup yields CDR1 MDHEN and CDR2 SYDVKM. The CDR3 is 14 amino acids. Trimming pared 6 bases from V and 0 bases from J, leaving 11 bases between. The CDR3 DNA follows: TGTGCCAGCAGCACAAGACATGCTAACTATGGCTACACCTTC. Translating gives CASSTRHANYGYTF.

The count of this clone is one. The chain carries TRBV4-3 and TRBJ2-7, with unresolved D. V lost 0 bases and J 1 base, leaving 10 bases between the germline ends. Germline V CDR1 and CDR2: LGHNA, YSLEER. The CDR3 loop spans 15 amino acids. The CDR3 bases are TGCGCCAGCAGCCAAGATCTAATGGGTTCCTACGAGCAGTACTTC. Protein product: CASSQDLMGSYEQYF.

This chain uses TRBV9 with TRBJ2-7; D is uncertain. V was cut by 0 bases and J by 7 bases, with 17 bases left in between. Germline V gene data show CDR1 as SGDLS and CDR2 as YYNGEE. The CDR3 is made up of 15 amino acids. The CDR3 is CASSVEATSLREQYF. CDR3 nucleotides: TGTGCCAGCAGCGTAGAGGCGACGTCCCTACGAGAGCAGTACTTC.